Below, one TCR beta chain is given with its context. Its matching antigen is unknown. Extracted RNA was reverse transcribed, and the resulting cDNA served as sequencing template. This table comes from immunoSEQ multiplex PCR, and its TCRdb copy is limited to in-frame clones, with some not included. The repertoire includes some 190,000 clones, about 60% of them detected once, and around 0.7% sits in the top ten. The data were taken from a study of CD8+ T cells in alopecia areata. Treatment reported: oral pan-JAK inhibitor, 5-10 mg twice daily. The sorting of PBMCs gave CD4+ and CD8+ T cells. Whole-study findings and limits: Alopecia totalis/universalis scalp especially showed more expanded CD8+ clones than normal scalp. Normal skin's resident alphabeta T cells are also sequenced in scalp samples.

The V gene end was trimmed by 2 bases and the J gene end by 7 bases; junction bases not matched to a gene: 4. The CDR3 covers 15 residues. CDR1 and CDR2 from the germline V gene are MNHEY and SVGAGI. The receptor was derived from a human donor with alopecia areata. This specimen was CD4+ T cells sorted from blood, taken at week 4, from a patient treated with tofacitinib. The chain combines TRBV6-5 with TRBJ2-3, with TRBD2 matching 12 bases. The CDR3 bases are TGTGCCAGCAGTTACGGGACTAGCGGGCCCCATACGCAGTATTTT. Protein product: CASSYGTSGPHTQYF.